This TCR beta chain was obtained from a study of T cell responses to AZD1222 COVID-19 vaccine. The germline V gene encodes CDR1 LNHDA and CDR2 SQIVND (reference sequence). V lost 9 bases, J lost 0 bases, and 17 bases lay in between. The CDR3 extends over 15 amino acids. Assay used: immunoSEQ multiplex PCR; TCRdb lists only in-frame clones, some missing. The profile shows some 150,000 clones, roughly 92% of them singletons. Study-wide points: Repertoires in all cases were sampled only once the peak T cell response had passed.

A word on this clone: No antigen is known for it.

The V gene is TRBV19, the J gene TRBJ1-2, with unresolved D. The sample was peripheral blood, taken on day 0 of AZD1222 vaccination. This TCR came from an adult in good health. The CDR3 coding sequence is TGTGCCAGCAACGTACGGATGATAGCTAACTATGGCTACACCTTC. Protein: CASNVRMIANYGYTF. The full variable domain, in which reference TRBV19 and TRBJ1-2 provide the parts outside the CDR3, is DGGITQSPKYLFRKEGQNVTLSCEQNLNHDAMYWYRQDPGQGLRLIYYSQIVNDFQKGDIAEGYSVSREKKESFPLTVTSAQKNPTAFYLCASNVRMIANYGYTFGSGTRLTVV.